What follows is one TCR beta chain and its context. Antigen: not known. With 0 bases removed from V and 7 bases from J, the gap between germline ends came to 18 bases. The CDR3 sequence is 17 residues long. CDR1 and CDR2 (germline): LGHNA, YSLEER. These data belong to a study of blood T cells in healthy people across ages. Together with a sample-barcoded 5' primer, a J-beta primer mix was included in a second PCR lasting about 7 to 11 cycles. TCRdb processed the 5' RACE reads anew with MiXCR; each CDR3 protein has one entry. The table lists 780,000 or so distinct CDR3 sequences, around 25% of them singletons. Study-level results: The recorded TCR beta diversity per million T cells decreased in a roughly linear manner with age.

This same sample was also taken into another study, of T cells of mothers and their children. That report adds: Three healthy Caucasian mothers, along with their six children, served as the donors. Slightly, though not significantly, more overlap was seen in related than in unrelated mother-child pairs. No persistent microchimeric T cell clones were detected.

V and J are TRBV4-3 and TRBJ1-4; a possible D gene is TRBD1 (6 bases). The specimen sequenced was blood. This receptor was obtained from a boy younger than 18 in good health. The chain's CDR3 is CASSQEGRLGGFEKLFF. The CDR3 DNA follows: TGCGCCAGCAGCCAAGAAGGACGCCTGGGGGGCTTTGAAAAACTGTTTTTT.